This TCR beta chain was sequenced for a study of T-cell memory formation after mild COVID-19. Study-wide points: Clones that contracted from day 15 to 85 had balanced CD4/CD8; later expanders were CD4+ biased. Shrinking CD4+ clones were chiefly CM and EM; CD8+ ones were chiefly EMRA. The study detected some responding clones in pre-infection memory, suggesting cross-reactive memory joined.

This clonotype was seen at least ten times. Its antigen remains unknown. The germline gives CDR1 SQVTM, CDR2 ANQGSEA. This CDR3 is 14 amino acids long. V was pared by 3 bases and J by 2 bases, with 13 bases between. UMIs and sample barcodes were carried by the TCR alpha and TCR beta cDNA libraries that 5'RACE produced using constant-segment primers. TCRdb re-derived calls from the 5' RACE reads in MiXCR, one entry per CDR3 protein. In the table there are about 260,000 distinct CDR3 sequences, approximately 8% of which are singletons. Specimen: PBMCs or a T cell subset sorted from them (not recorded which). This TCR was recovered from a man aged 18 to 30 who had mild COVID-19 (a few samples of this study predate the infection). Cell type and time point are not known. The rearrangement links TRBV29-1 to TRBJ1-2; tentatively, D is TRBD1 (6 bases). The CDR3 sequence is CSVESGAENYGYTF. CDR3 nucleotide sequence: TGCAGCGTTGAGTCAGGGGCGGAGAACTATGGCTACACCTTC. Full variable domain (missing parts from reference TRBV29-1 and TRBJ1-2): SAVISQKPSRDICQRGTSLTIQCQVDSQVTMMFWYRQQPGQSLTLIATANQGSEATYESGFVIDKFPISRPNLTFSTLTVSNMSPEDSSIYLCSVESGAENYGYTFGSGTRLTVV.